The 30 T cell receptor beta chains presented below share a single source sample, sequenced in a study of T cell changes during pregnancy in multiple sclerosis. TCRdb's copy holds only in-frame clones and misses some; the assay was immunoSEQ multiplex PCR. Among tens of thousands of clones, 92% were seen once, and the ten largest hold around 2.3%. The specimen comprised peripheral blood, sampled in the first trimester of pregnancy. These receptors all stem from a female donor with multiple sclerosis, enrolled in a pregnancy study.

The chain has TRBV30 and TRBJ2-5; 9 positions agree with TRBD2. V shed 7 bases and J 5 bases; nucleotides not matched to a gene: 5. Germline-derived CDR1 and CDR2 are GTSNPN and SVGIG (reference sequence). This CDR3 contains 12 residues. The CDR3 loop reads CAFIAGEETQYF. CDR3 nucleotide sequence: TGTGCCTTCATAGCGGGAGAGGAGACCCAGTACTTC.

This clone was found once. The rearrangement uses TRBV28 and TRBJ2-5; no clear D gene. With 0 bases removed from V and 5 bases from J, the gap between germline ends came to 7 bases. The CDR3 consists of 13 residues. Germline V gene lookup returns CDR1 MDHEN and CDR2 SYDVKM. CDR3 bases: TGTGCCAGCAGTTTATGGATGGGCGAGACCCAGTACTTC. Its translation: CASSLWMGETQYF.

The chain couples TRBV28 to TRBJ2-1; TRBD2 matches at 14 bases. CDR1 and CDR2 from the germline V gene are MDHEN and SYDVKM. V lost 4 bases to trimming and J lost 10 bases; unmatched junction nucleotides: 6. The CDR3 contains 15 residues. As DNA, the CDR3 is TGTGCCAGCAGTTCCGGGACTAGCGGGAGTTGGGAGCAGTTCTTC. This translates into CASSSGTSGSWEQFF.

The chain is built from TRBV5-4 and TRBJ2-7; the D gene is possibly TRBD1 (5 bases). This CDR3 comprises 15 residues. CDR1 and CDR2 (germline): SGHNT, YYREEE (reference sequence). The V end was cut by 0 bases, the J end by 11 bases, with 21 bases between. The CDR3 loop is CASSLEQGLDIEKYF. As DNA, the CDR3 is TGTGCCAGCAGCTTGGAGCAGGGCCTGGATATCGAAAAGTACTTC. Filled out from reference TRBV5-4 and TRBJ2-7, the complete variable domain reads ETGVTQSPTHLIKTRGQQVTLRCSSQSGHNTVSWYQQALGQGPQFIFQYYREEENGRGNFPPRFSGLQFPNYSSELNVNALELDDSALYLCASSLEQGLDIEKYFGPGTRLTVT.

The chain recombines TRBV6-6 with TRBJ2-7; no firm D call. The germline V gene encodes CDR1 MNHNY and CDR2 SVGAGI (reference sequence). Trimming stripped 8 bases from V and 2 bases from J, with 16 bases between. There are 14 residues in the CDR3. The CDR3, as DNA: TGTGCCAGCGGTCAAGTGGAGAGAACCTACGAGCAGTACTTC. Translating it yields CASGQVERTYEQYF.

V is TRBV18 and J is TRBJ2-7; D is unresolved. Looked up from germline, CDR1 is KGHSH and CDR2 is LQKENI. The CDR3 length is 11 residues. Trimming stripped 5 bases from V and 1 base from J, with 3 bases between. This CDR3 is CASSSSYEQYF. CDR3 bases: TGTGCCAGCTCATCATCCTACGAGCAGTACTTC. The whole variable domain, filled in from reference TRBV18 and TRBJ2-7, reads NAGVMQNPRHLVRRRGQEARLRCSPMKGHSHVYWYRQLPEEGLKFMVYLQKENIIDESGMPKERFSAEFPKEGPSILRIQQVVRGDSAAYFCASSSSYEQYFGPGTRLTVT.

The chain is built from TRBV5-1 and TRBJ1-2; D is uncertain. CDR1 is SGHRS, CDR2 YFSETQ, per germline. This CDR3 has 14 residues. The germline V and J ends were trimmed by 4 bases and 8 bases, with 18 bases remaining between them. CDR3 sequence: CASSPTSALKGYTF. Written as DNA, the CDR3 is TGCGCCAGCAGCCCCACCTCCGCGTTGAAGGGCTACACCTTC.

The J gene is TRBJ1-1, the V gene TRBV7-3; 11 positions agree with TRBD1. Germline V lookup: CDR1 SGHTA, CDR2 FQGTGA. This CDR3 comprises 15 residues. Unmatched junction bases numbered 3, after V lost 5 bases and J lost 1 base. CDR3 loop: CASSLGTGGNTEAFF. In DNA form, the CDR3 reads TGTGCCAGCAGCCTAGGGACAGGGGGGAACACTGAAGCTTTCTTT. The full variable domain, with the rest looked up from reference TRBV7-3 and TRBJ1-1, is GAGVSQTPSNKVTEKGKYVELRCDPISGHTALYWYRQSLGQGPEFLIYFQGTGAADDSGLPNDRFFAVRPEGSVSTLKIQRTERGDSAVYLCASSLGTGGNTEAFFGQGTRLTVV.

This clone was counted once. This chain links TRBV7-2 with TRBJ2-7; maybe TRBD2 (6 bases). The CDR3 is 18 amino acids. Trimming took off 1 base at V and 0 bases at J, with 19 bases between the two ends. Germline-derived CDR1 and CDR2 are SGHTA and FQGNSA. In DNA, the CDR3 is TGTGCCAGCAGCTTAGGTGGGTCGTGGCAGGGAGGCTCCTACGAGCAGTACTTC. Amino acids: CASSLGGSWQGGSYEQYF.

The chain links TRBV6-1 to TRBJ2-1; 13 nucleotides agree with TRBD2. CDR1 MNHNS and CDR2 SASEGT come from the germline V gene. With V trimmed by 8 bases and J by 7 bases, 5 bases remained unmatched. CDR3 length: 14 amino acids. The CDR3 DNA reads TGTGCCAGCCGGACTAGCGGGAGTTGGAATGAGCAGTTCTTC. Its protein is CASRTSGSWNEQFF.

CDR3 sequence (DNA): TGTGCCAGCAGTTTTGGCAGGGTAGGATACGAGCAGTACTTC. As protein: CASSFGRVGYEQYF. This chain uses TRBV27 with TRBJ2-7, with D possibly being TRBD1 (5 bases). The germline gives CDR1 MNHEY, CDR2 SMNVEV (reference sequence). This CDR3 has 14 amino acids. V lost 3 bases and J lost 4, with 13 bases in between.

A few counts support this clone. The chain couples TRBV4-3 to TRBJ2-5; 7 bases line up with TRBD1. Germline loops: CDR1 LGHNA, CDR2 YSLEER. V lost 3 bases and J lost 7; bases outside the gene matches: 11. The CDR3 sequence is 15 residues long. CDR3 sequence reads: CASSQKTGSPGTQYF. The CDR3 coding sequence is TGCGCCAGCAGCCAGAAGACAGGGAGTCCGGGGACCCAGTACTTC.

This chain uses TRBV6-6 with TRBJ1-5; 8 nucleotides match TRBD1. J lost 5 bases, V lost 7 bases, and 7 bases had no gene match. The germline gives CDR1 MNHNY, CDR2 SVGAGI (reference sequence). The CDR3 length is 14 residues. CDR3 region: CASTEDRVDQPQHF. Written as DNA, the CDR3 is TGTGCCAGCACCGAGGACAGGGTGGATCAGCCCCAGCATTTT.

This chain links TRBV6-5 with TRBJ1-2, with a possible D match to TRBD1 (5 bases). The CDR3 spans 12 residues. Trimming took 10 bases from V and 5 from J, leaving 14 bases between them. Germline-derived CDR1 and CDR2 are MNHEY and SVGAGI. CDR3 coding DNA: TGTGCCACCACAACCGGGACTTATGGCTACACCTTC. It translates to CATTTGTYGYTF.

This sequence joins TRBV19 and TRBJ1-1; TRBD1 matches 7 bases. The CDR3 contains 14 residues. J lost 3 bases, V lost 8 bases, and 9 bases had no gene match. Germline V gene sequence: CDR1 LNHDA, CDR2 SQIVND (reference sequence). The DNA of the CDR3 is TGTGCCAGTTGGACAGGCGCGTCGGACACTGAAGCTTTCTTT. The encoded protein is CASWTGASDTEAFF. Full variable domain (rest looked up from reference TRBV19 and TRBJ1-1): DGGITQSPKYLFRKEGQNVTLSCEQNLNHDAMYWYRQDPGQGLRLIYYSQIVNDFQKGDIAEGYSVSREKKESFPLTVTSAQKNPTAFYLCASWTGASDTEAFFGQGTRLTVV.

V is TRBV4-2 and J is TRBJ2-5; D gene uncertain. The CDR3 spans 15 residues. V lost 0 bases and J 3 bases, leaving 11 bases between the germline ends. Germline-derived CDR1 and CDR2 are LGHNA and YNFKEQ. The CDR3 nucleotides are TGTGCCAGCAGCCAAGATGTTACTGATAAAGAGACCCAGTACTTC. Translated, it gives CASSQDVTDKETQYF.

V usage is TRBV4-1 and J usage is TRBJ1-1; the D is unclear. V was clipped by 5 bases and J by 1 base, with 11 bases between them. The CDR3 covers 14 residues. CDR1 MGHRA and CDR2 YSYEKL come from the germline V gene. The CDR3 sequence: CASSDNNENTEAFF. In DNA, the CDR3 is TGCGCCAGCAGCGATAACAATGAGAACACTGAAGCTTTCTTT.

The chain uses TRBV5-1 and TRBJ1-1; 8 nucleotides align to TRBD1. V lost 4 bases and J lost 4; bases outside the gene matches: 9. The CDR3 runs 15 residues. From germline, CDR1 is SGHRS and CDR2 YFSETQ. In DNA form, the CDR3 reads TGCGCCAGCAGCCCCCATACAGGGGGGGGCACTGAAGCTTTCTTT. Encoded protein: CASSPHTGGGTEAFF.

The genes are TRBV29-1 and TRBJ2-1, with TRBD2 as a possible D gene (5 bases). Deletions cut 3 bases from V and 0 bases from J, with 12 bases between. From germline, CDR1 is SQVTM and CDR2 ANQGSEA. The CDR3 runs to 15 residues. The DNA of the CDR3 is TGCAGCGTTGAGTTCGCGGGCAGCTCCTACAATGAGCAGTTCTTC. Encoded protein: CSVEFAGSSYNEQFF.

Of note for this clone: An end of the junction does not agree with germline; a read error may underlie this. This sequence joins TRBV7-7 and TRBJ2-7, with 9 bases matching TRBD2. The germline V gene encodes CDR1 SSHAT and CDR2 FNYEAQ (reference sequence). CDR3 length: 15 residues. In DNA, the CDR3 is TGTGCTAGCAGCTTAGGGGCTAGCGGGACTTCCGAGCAGTACTTC. Its protein product is CASSLGASGTSEQYF.

The chain joins TRBV11-3 to TRBJ2-1, with 8 bases matching TRBD2. The CDR3 is made up of 16 amino acids. The germline V gene encodes CDR1 SGHNT and CDR2 YENEEA. Trimming cost V 0 bases and J 7 bases; bases outside gene matches: 8. The CDR3 spells CASSLDGSGTRNEQFF. In DNA, the CDR3 is TGTGCCAGCAGCTTAGATGGTAGCGGGACGAGGAATGAGCAGTTCTTC.

The chain links TRBV25-1 to TRBJ2-3; TRBD2 agrees at 9 bases. CDR3 length: 16 residues. Germline loops: CDR1 MGHDK, CDR2 SYGVNS. The V and J ends lost 3 bases and 0 bases, in that order; junction bases with no gene match: 4. The CDR3 is CASSDDLAGSTDTQYF. The CDR3 DNA is TGTGCCAGCAGTGACGACCTAGCGGGAAGCACAGATACGCAGTATTTT. The entire variable domain, with the rest obtained from reference TRBV25-1 and TRBJ2-3, is as follows: EADIYQTPRYLVIGTGKKITLECSQTMGHDKMYWYQQDPGMELHLIHYSYGVNSTEKGDLSSESTVSRIRTEHFPLTLESARPSHTSQYLCASSDDLAGSTDTQYFGPGTRLTVL.

This chain joins TRBV28 and TRBJ2-4; no firm D call. The CDR3 covers 16 residues. Germline V CDR1 and CDR2: MDHEN, SYDVKM. The V gene lost 6 bases and the J gene lost 0 bases, with 15 bases spanning the gap. The CDR3 DNA is TGTGCCAGCAGAACTTCCGCAGGCCTAGCCAAAAACATTCAGTACTTC. Protein product: CASRTSAGLAKNIQYF.

By sample fraction, this clone is medium-sized. This chain connects TRBV11-2 to TRBJ2-5; 11 nucleotides agree with TRBD2. The germline CDR1 and CDR2 sequences are SGHAT and FQNNGV. The CDR3 sequence is 15 residues long. J gave up 4 bases and V 5 bases, and 6 bases lay outside the gene matches. Here the CDR3 reads CASSPGLADLETQYF. The CDR3 DNA sequence: TGTGCCAGCAGCCCGGGACTAGCGGACTTAGAGACCCAGTACTTC.

This chain links TRBV19 with TRBJ2-5; the D gene is possibly TRBD2 (6 bases). Germline V gene data show CDR1 as LNHDA and CDR2 as SQIVND (reference sequence). Trimming took off 4 bases at V and 7 bases at J, with 16 bases between the two ends. This CDR3 comprises 14 residues. The CDR3: CASSNLGGSGTQYF. As DNA, the CDR3 is TGTGCCAGTAGTAACCTTGGGGGGTCGGGGACCCAGTACTTC.

The table lists this clone with a count of one. The CDR3 DNA follows: TGTGCCACCAAACCCCGGGGGATAGCGTCAGATACGCAGTATTTT. It is translated as CATKPRGIASDTQYF. The chain couples TRBV7-9 to TRBJ2-3; tentatively, D is TRBD2 (6 bases). The CDR3 covers 15 residues. Germline values: CDR1 SEHNR, CDR2 FQNEAQ (reference sequence). Trimming removed 10 bases at V and 4 bases at J, with 21 bases between. The full variable domain, in which reference TRBV7-9 and TRBJ2-3 provide the parts outside the CDR3, is DTGVSQNPRHKITKRGQNVTFRCDPISEHNRLYWYRQTLGQGPEFLTYFQNEAQLEKSRLLSDRFSAERPKGSFSTLEIQRTEQGDSAMYLCATKPRGIASDTQYFGPGTRLTVL.

The genes are TRBV11-3 and TRBJ2-5; 16 nucleotides line up with TRBD2. V lost 3 bases and J lost 1; bases outside the gene matches: 5. From germline, CDR1 is SGHNT and CDR2 YENEEA. This CDR3 region has 18 residues. The CDR3 DNA reads as TGTGCCAGCAGCTTGGGACTAGCGGGAGGGATTGGCCAAGAGACCCAGTACTTC. Translation: CASSLGLAGGIGQETQYF.

The rearrangement uses TRBV7-2 and TRBJ2-1, with 8 nucleotides matching TRBD2. The CDR3 has 15 amino acids. The J segment lost 8 bases and the V segment lost 1 base, leaving 7 bases of the junction unmatched. Germline loops: CDR1 SGHTA, CDR2 FQGNSA. DNA of the CDR3: TGTGCCAGCAGCTTAGTCGGGAGGGCGGTAGATGAGCAGTTCTTC. Amino acid sequence: CASSLVGRAVDEQFF.

The chain carries TRBV9 and TRBJ1-4; 8 bases map to TRBD1. This CDR3 is 15 amino acids long. V lost 1 base and J lost 6; bases outside the gene matches: 5. Germline V lookup: CDR1 SGDLS, CDR2 YYNGEE. The CDR3 sequence: CASSVQGAPDEKLFF. In DNA form, the CDR3 reads TGTGCCAGCAGCGTACAGGGGGCGCCTGATGAAAAACTGTTTTTT.

The chain links TRBV27 to TRBJ2-3; tentatively, D is TRBD2 (5 bases). The CDR3 totals 17 residues. CDR1 is MNHEY and CDR2 is SMNVEV in the germline V gene (reference sequence). With 3 bases removed from V and 2 bases from J, the gap between germline ends came to 18 bases. This chain's CDR3 is CASSFRRLWGDTDTQYF. The CDR3 DNA reads TGTGCCAGCAGTTTCCGACGCCTGTGGGGAGACACAGATACGCAGTATTTT.